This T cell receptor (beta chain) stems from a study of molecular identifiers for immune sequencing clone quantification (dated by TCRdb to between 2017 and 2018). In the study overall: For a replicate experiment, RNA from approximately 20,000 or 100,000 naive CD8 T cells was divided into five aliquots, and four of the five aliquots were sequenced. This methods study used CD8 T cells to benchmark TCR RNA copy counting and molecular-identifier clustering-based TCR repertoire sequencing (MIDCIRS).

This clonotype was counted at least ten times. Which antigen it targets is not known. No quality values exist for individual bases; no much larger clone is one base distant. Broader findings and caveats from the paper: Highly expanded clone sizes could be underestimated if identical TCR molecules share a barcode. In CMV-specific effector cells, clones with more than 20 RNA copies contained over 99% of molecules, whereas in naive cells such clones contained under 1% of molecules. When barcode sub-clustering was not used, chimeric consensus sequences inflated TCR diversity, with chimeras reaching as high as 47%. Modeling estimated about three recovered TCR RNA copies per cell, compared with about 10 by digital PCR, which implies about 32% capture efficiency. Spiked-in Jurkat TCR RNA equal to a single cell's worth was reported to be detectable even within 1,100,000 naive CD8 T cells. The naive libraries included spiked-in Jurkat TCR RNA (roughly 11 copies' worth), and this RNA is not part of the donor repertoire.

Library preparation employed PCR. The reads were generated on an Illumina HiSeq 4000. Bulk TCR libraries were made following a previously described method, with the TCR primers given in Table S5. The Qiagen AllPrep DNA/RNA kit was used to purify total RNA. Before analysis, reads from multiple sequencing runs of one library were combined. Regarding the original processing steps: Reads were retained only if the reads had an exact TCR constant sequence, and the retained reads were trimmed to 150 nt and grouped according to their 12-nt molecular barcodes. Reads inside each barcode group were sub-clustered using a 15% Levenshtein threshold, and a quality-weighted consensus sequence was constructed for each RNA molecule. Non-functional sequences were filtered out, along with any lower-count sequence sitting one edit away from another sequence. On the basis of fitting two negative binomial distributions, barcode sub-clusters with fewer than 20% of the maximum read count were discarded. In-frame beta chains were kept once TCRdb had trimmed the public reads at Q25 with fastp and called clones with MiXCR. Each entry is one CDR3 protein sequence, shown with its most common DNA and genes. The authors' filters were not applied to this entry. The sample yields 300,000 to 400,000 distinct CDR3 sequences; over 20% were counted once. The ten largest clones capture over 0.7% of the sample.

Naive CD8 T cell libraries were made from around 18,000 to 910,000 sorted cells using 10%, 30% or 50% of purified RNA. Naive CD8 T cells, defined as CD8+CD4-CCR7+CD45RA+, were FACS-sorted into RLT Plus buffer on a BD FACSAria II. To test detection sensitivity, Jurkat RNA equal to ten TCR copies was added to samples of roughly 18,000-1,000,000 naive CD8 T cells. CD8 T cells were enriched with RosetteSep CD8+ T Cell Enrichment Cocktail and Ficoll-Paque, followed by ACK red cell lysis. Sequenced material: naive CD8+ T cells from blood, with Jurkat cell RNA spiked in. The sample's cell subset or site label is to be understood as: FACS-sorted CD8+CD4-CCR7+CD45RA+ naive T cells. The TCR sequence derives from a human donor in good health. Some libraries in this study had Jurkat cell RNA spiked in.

The nucleotide sequence is given as TGTGCCAGCAGTGAGATAGGCACGAACAAAAACATTCAGTACTTC. Its protein reads: CASSEIGTNKNIQYF. The V gene is TRBV2 and the J gene is TRBJ2-4; the D gene identity is not certain. Sequences SNHLY (CDR1) and FYNNEI (CDR2) are obtained from the germline V gene. V drops 3 bases and J drops 3 bases, leaving 12 bases in between. The CDR3, cysteine through phenylalanine, is 15 amino acids long. The CDR3 DNA has 45 bases and is translated from base 1.